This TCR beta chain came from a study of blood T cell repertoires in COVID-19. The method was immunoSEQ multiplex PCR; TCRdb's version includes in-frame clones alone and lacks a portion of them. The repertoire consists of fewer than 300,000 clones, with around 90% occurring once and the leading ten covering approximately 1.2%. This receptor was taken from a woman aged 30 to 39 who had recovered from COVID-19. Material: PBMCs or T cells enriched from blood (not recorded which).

CDR3 sequence: CASSRGTGDSGANVLTF. The CDR3 nucleotides are TGTGCCAGCAGCAGGGGGACAGGGGACTCTGGGGCCAACGTCCTGACTTTC. The chain links TRBV21-1 to TRBJ2-6; the table's D call, TRBD1, was not checked against the DNA. TRBV21-1 is assigned pseudogene status. The CDR3 length is 17 residues.